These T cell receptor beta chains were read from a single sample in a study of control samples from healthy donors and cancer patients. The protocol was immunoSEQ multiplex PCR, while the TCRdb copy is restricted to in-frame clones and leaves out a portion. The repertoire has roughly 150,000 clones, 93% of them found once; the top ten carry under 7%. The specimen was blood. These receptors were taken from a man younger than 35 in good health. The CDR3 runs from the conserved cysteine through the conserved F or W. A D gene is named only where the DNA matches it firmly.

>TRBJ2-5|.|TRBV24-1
CATSDFRGEETQYF
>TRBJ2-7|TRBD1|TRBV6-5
CASSQRTGFVEQYF
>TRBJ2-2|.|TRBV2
CASHGTAETELFF
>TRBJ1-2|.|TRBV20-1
CSAPGGYTF
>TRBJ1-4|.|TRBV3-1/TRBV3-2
CASRSLRGKLFF
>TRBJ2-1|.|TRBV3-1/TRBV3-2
CASSQVVGALGEQFF
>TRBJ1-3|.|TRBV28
CASSPISSGNTIYF
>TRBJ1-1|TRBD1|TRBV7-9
CASRFRGPEAFF
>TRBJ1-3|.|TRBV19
CASSWGSGNTIYF
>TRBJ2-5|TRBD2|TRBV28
CASSSAGGPSDETQYF
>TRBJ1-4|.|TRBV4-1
CASSQGVWEGGEKLFF
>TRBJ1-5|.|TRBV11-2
CASSLDRGNQPQHF
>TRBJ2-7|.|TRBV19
CASSIDAVSSYEQYF
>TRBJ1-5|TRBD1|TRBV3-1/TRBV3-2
CASSTGTGGFQPQHF